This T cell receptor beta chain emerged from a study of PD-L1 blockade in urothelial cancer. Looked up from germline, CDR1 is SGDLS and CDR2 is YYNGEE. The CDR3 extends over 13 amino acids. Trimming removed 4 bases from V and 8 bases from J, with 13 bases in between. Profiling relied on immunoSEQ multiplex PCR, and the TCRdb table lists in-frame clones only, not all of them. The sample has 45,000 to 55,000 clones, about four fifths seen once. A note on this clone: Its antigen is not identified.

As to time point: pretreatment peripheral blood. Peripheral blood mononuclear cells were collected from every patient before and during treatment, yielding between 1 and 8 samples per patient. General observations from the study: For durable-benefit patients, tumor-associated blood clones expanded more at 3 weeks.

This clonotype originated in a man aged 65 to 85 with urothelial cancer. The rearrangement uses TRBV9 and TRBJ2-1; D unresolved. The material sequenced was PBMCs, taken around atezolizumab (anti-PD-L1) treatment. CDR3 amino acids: CASSLRGVDEQFF. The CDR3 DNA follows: TGTGCCAGCAGCCTACGCGGTGTGGATGAGCAGTTCTTC. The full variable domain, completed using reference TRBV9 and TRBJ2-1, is DSGVTQTPKHLITATGQRVTLRCSPRSGDLSVYWYQQSLDQGLQFLIQYYNGEERAKGNILERFSAQQFPDLHSELNLSSLELGDSALYFCASSLRGVDEQFFGPGTRLTVL.